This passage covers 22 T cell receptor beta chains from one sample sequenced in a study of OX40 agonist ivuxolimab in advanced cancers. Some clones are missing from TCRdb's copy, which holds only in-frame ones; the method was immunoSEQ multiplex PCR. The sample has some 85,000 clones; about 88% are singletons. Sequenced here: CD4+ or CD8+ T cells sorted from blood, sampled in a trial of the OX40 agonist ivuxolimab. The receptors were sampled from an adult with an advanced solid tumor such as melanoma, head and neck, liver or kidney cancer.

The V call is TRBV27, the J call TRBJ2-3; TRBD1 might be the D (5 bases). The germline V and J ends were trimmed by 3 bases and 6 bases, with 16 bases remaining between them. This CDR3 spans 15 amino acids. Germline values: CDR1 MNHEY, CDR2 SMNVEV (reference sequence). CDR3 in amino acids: CASSFWQGVTDTQYF. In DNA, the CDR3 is TGTGCCAGCAGTTTCTGGCAGGGTGTTACGGATACGCAGTATTTT.

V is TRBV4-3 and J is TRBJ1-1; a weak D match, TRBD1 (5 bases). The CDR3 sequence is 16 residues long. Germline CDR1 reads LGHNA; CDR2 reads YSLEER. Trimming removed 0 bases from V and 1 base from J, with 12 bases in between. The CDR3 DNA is TGCGCCAGCAGCCAAGATTTGTTTGGGGGGAACACTGAAGCTTTCTTT. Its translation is CASSQDLFGGNTEAFF.

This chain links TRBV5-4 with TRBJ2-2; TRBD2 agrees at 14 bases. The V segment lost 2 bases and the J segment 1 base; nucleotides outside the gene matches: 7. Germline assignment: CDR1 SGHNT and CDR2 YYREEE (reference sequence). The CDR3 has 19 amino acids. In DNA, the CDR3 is TGTGCCAGCAGCTTCCAGGGACTAGCGGGAGACGGGAACACCGGGGAGCTGTTTTTT. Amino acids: CASSFQGLAGDGNTGELFF.

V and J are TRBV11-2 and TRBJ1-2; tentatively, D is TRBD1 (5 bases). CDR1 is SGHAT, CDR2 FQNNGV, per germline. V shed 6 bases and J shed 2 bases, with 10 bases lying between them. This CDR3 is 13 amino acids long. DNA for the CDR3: TGTGCCAGCAGTCAGGGCGCGAACTATGGCTACACCTTC. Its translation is CASSQGANYGYTF.

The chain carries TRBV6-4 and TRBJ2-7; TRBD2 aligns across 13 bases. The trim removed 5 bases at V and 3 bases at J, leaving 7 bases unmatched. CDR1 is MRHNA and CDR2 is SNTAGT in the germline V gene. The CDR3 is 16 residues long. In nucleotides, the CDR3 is TGTGCCAGCAGTCGGGGGACTAGCGGGGACCGCTACGAGCAGTACTTC. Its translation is CASSRGTSGDRYEQYF.

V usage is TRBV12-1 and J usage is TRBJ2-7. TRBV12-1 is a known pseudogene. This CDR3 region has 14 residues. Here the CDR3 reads CASSPTGGPYEQYF. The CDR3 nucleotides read TGTGCCAGCAGCCCCACCGGGGGCCCCTACGAGCAGTACTTC.

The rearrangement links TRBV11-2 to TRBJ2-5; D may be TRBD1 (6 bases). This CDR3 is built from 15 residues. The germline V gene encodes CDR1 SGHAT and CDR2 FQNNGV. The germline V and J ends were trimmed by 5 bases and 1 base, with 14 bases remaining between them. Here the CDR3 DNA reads TGTGCCAGCAGCCCAGCGACAGGAGCCCAAGAGACCCAGTACTTC. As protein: CASSPATGAQETQYF. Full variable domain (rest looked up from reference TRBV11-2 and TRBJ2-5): EAGVAQSPRYKIIEKRQSVAFWCNPISGHATLYWYQQILGQGPKLLIQFQNNGVVDDSQLPKDRFSAERLKGVDSTLKIQPAKLEDSAVYLCASSPATGAQETQYFGPGTRLLVL.

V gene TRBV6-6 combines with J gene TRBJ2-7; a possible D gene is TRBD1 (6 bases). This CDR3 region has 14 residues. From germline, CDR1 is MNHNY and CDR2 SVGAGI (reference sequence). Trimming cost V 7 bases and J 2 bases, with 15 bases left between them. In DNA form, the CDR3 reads TGTGCCAGCAAGGCGAGGACAGCGACCTACGAGCAGTACTTC. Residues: CASKARTATYEQYF.

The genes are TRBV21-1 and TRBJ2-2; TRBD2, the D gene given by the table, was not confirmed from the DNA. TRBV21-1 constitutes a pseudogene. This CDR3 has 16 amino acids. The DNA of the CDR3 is TGTGCCAGCAGCAAACCATCTACCTCTAACACCGGGGAGCTGTTTTTT. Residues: CASSKPSTSNTGELFF.

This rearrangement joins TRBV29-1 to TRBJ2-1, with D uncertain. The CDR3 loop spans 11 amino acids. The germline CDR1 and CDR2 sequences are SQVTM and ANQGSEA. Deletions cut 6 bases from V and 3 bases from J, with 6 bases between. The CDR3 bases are TGCAGCGTCCGAGTCTACAATGAGCAGTTCTTC. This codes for CSVRVYNEQFF.

The CDR3 sequence: CSVDRTSGYYNEQFF. DNA of the CDR3: TGCAGCGTTGACAGGACTAGCGGGTACTACAATGAGCAGTTCTTC. V is TRBV29-1 and J is TRBJ2-1, with 11 bases aligning to TRBD2. Germline V gives CDR1 SQVTM, CDR2 ANQGSEA. The CDR3 consists of 15 residues. The V gene end was trimmed by 3 bases and the J gene end by 3 bases; junction bases not matched to a gene: 4.

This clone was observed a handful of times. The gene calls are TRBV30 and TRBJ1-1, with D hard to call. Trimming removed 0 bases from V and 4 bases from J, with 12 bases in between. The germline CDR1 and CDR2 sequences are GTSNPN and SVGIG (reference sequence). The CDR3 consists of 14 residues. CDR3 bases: TGTGCCTGGAGTGTTAGAAATTATGGCACTGAAGCTTTCTTT. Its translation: CAWSVRNYGTEAFF. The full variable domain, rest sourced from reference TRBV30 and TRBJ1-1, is SQTIHQWPATLVQPVGSPLSLECTVEGTSNPNLYWYRQAAGRGLQLLFYSVGIGQISSEVPQNLSASRPQDRQFILSSKKLLLSDSGFYLCAWSVRNYGTEAFFGQGTRLTVV.

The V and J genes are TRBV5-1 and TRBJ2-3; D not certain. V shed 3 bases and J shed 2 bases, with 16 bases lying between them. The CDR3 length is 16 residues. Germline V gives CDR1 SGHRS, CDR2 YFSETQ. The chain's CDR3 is CASSYYGPVSTDTQYF. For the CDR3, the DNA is TGCGCCAGCAGCTACTACGGCCCGGTTTCCACAGATACGCAGTATTTT. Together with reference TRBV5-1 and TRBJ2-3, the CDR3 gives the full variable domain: KAGVTQTPRYLIKTRGQQVTLSCSPISGHRSVSWYQQTPGQGLQFLFEYFSETQRNKGNFPGRFSGRQFSNSRSEMNVSTLELGDSALYLCASSYYGPVSTDTQYFGPGTRLTVL.

The CDR3 loop reads CASSQGRVSLTTEAFF. The DNA for the CDR3 is TGTGCCAGCTCACAGGGTAGGGTTAGCCTTACCACTGAAGCTTTCTTT. The genes are TRBV18 and TRBJ1-1; D ambiguous. Trimming shortened V by 4 bases and J by 4 bases, and 19 bases separated the two germline ends. The CDR3 has 16 residues. Germline V gives CDR1 KGHSH, CDR2 LQKENI. Combining the CDR3 with reference TRBV18 and TRBJ1-1 gives the whole variable domain NAGVMQNPRHLVRRRGQEARLRCSPMKGHSHVYWYRQLPEEGLKFMVYLQKENIIDESGMPKERFSAEFPKEGPSILRIQQVVRGDSAAYFCASSQGRVSLTTEAFFGQGTRLTVV.

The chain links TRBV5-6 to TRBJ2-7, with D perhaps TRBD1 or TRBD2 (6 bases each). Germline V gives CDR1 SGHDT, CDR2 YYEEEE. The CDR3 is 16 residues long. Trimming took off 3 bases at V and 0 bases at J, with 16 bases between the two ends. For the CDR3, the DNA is TGTGCCAGCAGCTACCTCGGGGGCGTCAACTCCTACGAGCAGTACTTC. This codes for CASSYLGGVNSYEQYF.

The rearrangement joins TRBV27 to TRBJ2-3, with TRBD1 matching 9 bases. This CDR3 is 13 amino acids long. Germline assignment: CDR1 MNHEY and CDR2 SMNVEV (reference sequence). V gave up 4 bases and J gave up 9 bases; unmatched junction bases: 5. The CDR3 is CASSWDRVGTQYF. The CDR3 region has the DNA TGTGCCAGCAGTTGGGACAGGGTAGGAACGCAGTATTTT.

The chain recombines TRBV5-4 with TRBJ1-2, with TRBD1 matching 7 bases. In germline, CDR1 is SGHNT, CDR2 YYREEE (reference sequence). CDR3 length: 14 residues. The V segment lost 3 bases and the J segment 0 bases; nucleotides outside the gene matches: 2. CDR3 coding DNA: TGTGCCAGCAGCTCCGGGACAGCTAACTATGGCTACACCTTC. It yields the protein CASSSGTANYGYTF. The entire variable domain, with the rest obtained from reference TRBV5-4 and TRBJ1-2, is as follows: ETGVTQSPTHLIKTRGQQVTLRCSSQSGHNTVSWYQQALGQGPQFIFQYYREEENGRGNFPPRFSGLQFPNYSSELNVNALELDDSALYLCASSSGTANYGYTFGSGTRLTVV.

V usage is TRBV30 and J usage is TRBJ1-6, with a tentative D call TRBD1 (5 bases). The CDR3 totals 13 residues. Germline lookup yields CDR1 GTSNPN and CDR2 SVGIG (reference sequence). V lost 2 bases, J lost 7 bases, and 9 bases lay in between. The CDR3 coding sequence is TGTGCCTGGAGTTCCAGGGTGAATTCACCCCTCCACTTT. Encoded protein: CAWSSRVNSPLHF.

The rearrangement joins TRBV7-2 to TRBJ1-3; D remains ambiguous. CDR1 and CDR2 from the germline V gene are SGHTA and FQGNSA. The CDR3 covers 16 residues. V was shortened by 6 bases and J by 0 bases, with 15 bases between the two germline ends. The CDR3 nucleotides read TGTGCCAGCAGGCCAACCGGACGGGGCTCTGGAAACACCATATATTTT. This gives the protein CASRPTGRGSGNTIYF.

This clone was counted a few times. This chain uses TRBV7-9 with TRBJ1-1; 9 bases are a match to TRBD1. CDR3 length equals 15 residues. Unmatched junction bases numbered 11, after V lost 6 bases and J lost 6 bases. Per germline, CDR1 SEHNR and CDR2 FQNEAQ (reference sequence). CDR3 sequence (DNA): TGTGCCAGCAGGTGGGAAGGACAGGGGAGGGCTGAAGCTTTCTTT. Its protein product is CASRWEGQGRAEAFF.

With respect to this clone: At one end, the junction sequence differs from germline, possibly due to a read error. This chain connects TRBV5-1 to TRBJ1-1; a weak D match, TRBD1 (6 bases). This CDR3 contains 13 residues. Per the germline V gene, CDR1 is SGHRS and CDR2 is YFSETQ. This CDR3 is CASRLGARTEAFF. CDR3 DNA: TGCGCCAGCAGGTTGGGGGCGAGGACTGAAGCTTTCTTT.

The CDR3 loop reads CASSTIASTSGSYNEQFF. CDR3 sequence (DNA): TGCGCCAGCAGCACAATCGCCTCGACTAGCGGGAGCTACAATGAGCAGTTCTTC. The J gene is TRBJ2-1, the V gene TRBV5-1; TRBD2 matches 12 bases. The CDR3 extends over 18 amino acids. CDR1 SGHRS and CDR2 YFSETQ come from the germline V gene. Trimming cost V 4 bases and J 3 bases; bases outside gene matches: 11.